This T cell receptor beta chain was found in a study of T cell changes during pregnancy in multiple sclerosis. J was trimmed by 8 bases and V by 7 bases; bases with no gene match: 3. This CDR3 is 12 amino acids long. Per the germline V gene, CDR1 is MNHNY and CDR2 is SVGAGI (reference sequence). The repertoire was sequenced with immunoSEQ multiplex PCR; TCRdb's copy has only in-frame clones and lacks some. The data hold roughly 38,000 clones, with under 95% observed a single time. The chain joins TRBV6-6 to TRBJ1-4, with 8 bases matching TRBD1. The material sequenced was CD4+ T cells from peripheral blood mononuclear cells, taken in the second trimester of pregnancy. This TCR came from a female donor in good health, enrolled as a control in a pregnancy study. CDR3 in DNA: TGTGCCAGCACTGACAGGGGAGAAAAACTGTTTTTT. It specifies CASTDRGEKLFF.